Listed here are 14 T cell receptor beta chains from one sample, sequenced in a study of CD8+CD57+ T cells in acquired aplastic anemia. Researchers used genomic DNA as the template to profile TCR beta VDJ and CDR3. Using its own MiXCR run on the reads, TCRdb lists one record per CDR3 protein. The table shows a few hundred thousand distinct CDR3 sequences, with 55% to 60% occurring only once. Input material: sorted CD4+, CD8+, or CD8+CD57+ T cells (not recorded which) from PBMCs. The receptors were gathered from a human donor with severe aplastic anemia or a healthy control (not recorded which).

This clonotype was detected ten times or more. J is TRBJ2-7 and V is TRBV20-1; D is perhaps TRBD2 (7 bases). Germline V gene lookup returns CDR1 DFQATT and CDR2 SNEGSKA (reference sequence). The CDR3 loop spans 14 amino acids. Between the trimmed V and J ends, which lost 6 bases and 2 bases, there was a span of 17 bases. The CDR3 DNA is TGCAGTGCAAGAAGGGGGGGGGGAACCTACGAGCAGTACTTC. Translation gives CSARRGGGTYEQYF.

This clonotype came up many times. The rearrangement links TRBV7-9 to TRBJ2-5, with 16 bases lining up with TRBD2. The CDR3 is 20 residues long. The germline gives CDR1 SEHNR, CDR2 FQNEAQ (reference sequence). Trimming took 3 bases from V and 4 from J; bases not matched to a gene: 14. The CDR3 sequence: CASSFPGTSGGARVRETQYF. CDR3 nucleotide sequence: TGTGCCAGCAGCTTCCCCGGGACTAGCGGGGGGGCCCGAGTAAGAGAGACCCAGTACTTC.

Concerning this clonotype itself: A much more abundant neighbour one base away suggests this may be a read error. The chain combines TRBV3-1 with TRBJ2-5; tentatively, D is TRBD1 or TRBD2 (5 bases each). Deletions cut 4 bases from V and 3 bases from J, with 12 bases between. Germline CDR1 and CDR2: LGHDT and YNNKEL (reference sequence). The CDR3 has 14 amino acids. This chain's CDR3 is CASSPRDGEETQYF. CDR3 DNA sequence: TGTGCCAGCAGCCCCCGGGACGGGGAAGAGACCCAGTACTTC.

Ten or more counts support this clonotype. The chain recombines TRBV5-1 with TRBJ1-3; D gene ambiguous. The V end lost 0 bases, the J end lost 4 bases, and 14 bases lay between the germline ends. Germline V gives CDR1 SGHRS, CDR2 YFSETQ. The CDR3 contains 16 residues. CDR3 region: CASSLGPPSRGNTIYF. Here the CDR3 DNA reads TGCGCCAGCAGCTTGGGTCCTCCCTCGAGGGGAAACACCATATATTTT.

The rearrangement joins TRBV11-2 to TRBJ2-7; 7 nucleotides agree with TRBD1. CDR3 length equals 13 residues. Per the germline V gene, CDR1 is SGHAT and CDR2 is FQNNGV. The junction had 6 bases not matched to a gene; V was cut back by 4 bases and J by 6 bases. The CDR3 reads CASSYHRGSEQYF. The CDR3, as DNA: TGTGCCAGCAGCTATCACAGGGGCAGCGAGCAGTACTTC.

The chain links TRBV24-1 to TRBJ1-2, with D perhaps matching TRBD1 (5 bases). Trimming cost V 3 bases and J 8 bases, with 9 bases left between them. Germline CDR1 and CDR2: KGHDR and SFDVKD. The CDR3 covers 12 residues. CDR3 sequence (DNA): TGTGCCACCAGTGATGGGGGTGGCGGCTACACCTTC. Protein product: CATSDGGGGYTF.

The sample holds one count of this clonotype. V is TRBV5-1 and J is TRBJ2-7; maybe TRBD2 (6 bases). CDR3 length equals 15 residues. Germline V gives CDR1 SGHRS, CDR2 YFSETQ. The V end was cut by 4 bases, the J end by 4 bases, with 18 bases between. CDR3 DNA: TGCGCCAGCAGCCAAGTCGACGGGACTCGTTACGAGCAGTACTTC. Translation: CASSQVDGTRYEQYF.

V gene TRBV29-1 combines with J gene TRBJ2-2, with 7 positions matching TRBD2. CDR3 length: 11 amino acids. With V trimmed by 4 bases and J by 13 bases, 6 bases remained unmatched. Germline assignment: CDR1 SQVTM and CDR2 ANQGSEA. The CDR3 nucleotides read TGCAGCGTTGTGGGGGGGGGTTGGCTGTTTTTT. Translating it yields CSVVGGGWLFF.

The V call is TRBV7-6, the J call TRBJ2-3, with unresolved D. The CDR3 has 14 amino acids. V lost 3 bases, J lost 0 bases, and 7 bases lay in between. Germline assignment: CDR1 SGHVS and CDR2 FNYEAQ. CDR3 nucleotides: TGTGCCAGCAGCTTGGATTTCAGCACAGATACGCAGTATTTT. It translates to CASSLDFSTDTQYF.

This clonotype was counted only a few times. This chain links TRBV19 with TRBJ2-3; D call uncertain. Germline CDR1 reads LNHDA; CDR2 reads SQIVND (reference sequence). V dropped 5 bases and J dropped 5 bases, with 11 bases sitting between them. The CDR3 totals 13 residues. Written as DNA, the CDR3 is TGTGCCAGTAGTTTGCGTCACGGAGATACGCAGTATTTT. This codes for CASSLRHGDTQYF.

The chain is built from TRBV20-1 and TRBJ2-5, with 9 positions matching TRBD1. After removal of 0 bases from V and 4 bases from J, the junction contained 6 bases not matched to a gene. This CDR3 contains 15 residues. CDR1 DFQATT and CDR2 SNEGSKA come from the germline V gene (reference sequence). The DNA of the CDR3 is TGCAGTGCTAGAGAGGCGACAGGGGGAGGAGAGACCCAGTACTTC. This encodes CSAREATGGGETQYF.

V gene TRBV12-3 or TRBV12-4 combines with J gene TRBJ2-5; D not certain. The CDR3 sequence is 15 residues long. Trimming took 3 bases from V and 5 from J, leaving 16 bases between them. In DNA form, the CDR3 reads TGTGCCAGCAGTTTGGGCTTGGTCCTCGGCGAGACCCAGTACTTC. Amino acid sequence: CASSLGLVLGETQYF.

The DNA of the CDR3 is TGTGCCAGCAGTGAAGACAGGGAGGTGGACAATGAGCAGTTCTTC. This gives the protein CASSEDREVDNEQFF. V and J are TRBV2 and TRBJ2-1; the D call may be TRBD1 or TRBD2 (6 bases each). Trimming pared 1 base from V and 5 bases from J, leaving 12 bases between. Germline V gives CDR1 SNHLY, CDR2 FYNNEI. This CDR3 has 15 amino acids.

This clonotype was observed once. The V gene is TRBV12-3 or TRBV12-4, the J gene TRBJ1-2, with D perhaps TRBD1 (5 bases). V dropped 8 bases and J dropped 8 bases, with 15 bases sitting between them. This CDR3 comprises 12 residues. Written as DNA, the CDR3 is TGTGCCAGCTGCGCGGGACTATGGGGCTACACCTTC. Translated, it gives CASCAGLWGYTF.